The sequence of this TCR beta chain was determined in a study of OX40 agonist ivuxolimab in advanced cancers. Turning to the study itself: Treatment of patients was with ivuxolimab, an agonistic anti-OX40 (CD134) antibody. Three patients, one with hepatocellular carcinoma and two with cutaneous melanoma, achieved partial responses.

This CDR3 region has 15 residues. Germline loops: CDR1 GTSNPN, CDR2 SVGIG (reference sequence). With 4 bases removed from V and 1 base from J, the gap between germline ends came to 16 bases. Profiled with immunoSEQ multiplex PCR; TCRdb holds only in-frame clones, not every one. The profile covers tens of thousands of clones, with 90% appearing a single time and roughly 1.8% taken by the ten largest. The chain couples TRBV30 to TRBJ2-5; maybe TRBD2 (6 bases). The sequencing used CD4+ or CD8+ T cells sorted from blood, collected in a trial of the OX40 agonist ivuxolimab. The clonotype was recovered from an adult with an advanced solid tumor such as melanoma, head and neck, liver or kidney cancer. The CDR3: CAWKLGSGGQETQYF. CDR3 in DNA: TGTGCCTGGAAACTTGGTAGCGGAGGCCAAGAGACCCAGTACTTC.